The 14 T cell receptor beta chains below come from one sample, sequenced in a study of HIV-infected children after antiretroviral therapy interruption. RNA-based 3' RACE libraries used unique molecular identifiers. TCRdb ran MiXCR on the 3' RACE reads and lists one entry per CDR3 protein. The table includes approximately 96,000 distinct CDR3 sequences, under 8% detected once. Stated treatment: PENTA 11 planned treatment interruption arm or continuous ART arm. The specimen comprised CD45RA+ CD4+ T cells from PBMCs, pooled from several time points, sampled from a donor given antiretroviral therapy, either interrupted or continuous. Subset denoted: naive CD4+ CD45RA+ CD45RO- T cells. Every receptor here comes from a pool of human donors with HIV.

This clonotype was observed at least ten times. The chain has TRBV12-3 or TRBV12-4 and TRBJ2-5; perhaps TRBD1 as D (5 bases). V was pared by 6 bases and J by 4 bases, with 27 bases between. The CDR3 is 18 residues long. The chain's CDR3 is CASSQPRGSRRGGETQYF. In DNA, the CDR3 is TGTGCCAGCAGCCAACCTAGGGGCAGTAGAAGGGGTGGAGAGACCCAGTACTTC.

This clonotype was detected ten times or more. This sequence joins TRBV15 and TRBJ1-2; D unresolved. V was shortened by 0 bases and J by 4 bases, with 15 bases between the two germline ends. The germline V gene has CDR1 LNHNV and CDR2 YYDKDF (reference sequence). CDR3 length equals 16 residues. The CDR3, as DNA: TGTGCCACCAGCAGAGATCACCAGGCGGCGGGCTATGGCTACACCTTC. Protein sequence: CATSRDHQAAGYGYTF. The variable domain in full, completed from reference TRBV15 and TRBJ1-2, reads DAMVIQNPRYQVTQFGKPVTLSCSQTLNHNVMYWYQQKSSQAPKLLFHYYDKDFNNEADTPDNFQSRRPNTSFCFLDIRSPGLGDTAMYLCATSRDHQAAGYGYTFGSGTRLTVV.

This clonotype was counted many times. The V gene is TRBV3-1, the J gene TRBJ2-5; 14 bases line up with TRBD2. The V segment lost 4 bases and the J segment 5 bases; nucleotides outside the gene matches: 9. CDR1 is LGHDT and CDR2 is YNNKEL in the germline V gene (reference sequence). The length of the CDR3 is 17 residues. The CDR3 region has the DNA TGTGCCAGCAGCCCCGATCGGGGACTAGCGGGAGACGAGACCCAGTACTTC. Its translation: CASSPDRGLAGDETQYF.

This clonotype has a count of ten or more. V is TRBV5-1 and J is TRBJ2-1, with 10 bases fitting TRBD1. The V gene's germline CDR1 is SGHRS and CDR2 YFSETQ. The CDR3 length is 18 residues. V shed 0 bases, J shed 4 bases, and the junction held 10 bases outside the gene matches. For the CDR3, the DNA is TGCGCCAGCAGCTTGGCCAGTATGGGACAGGGGTCGTACAATGAGCAGTTCTTC. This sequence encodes CASSLASMGQGSYNEQFF.

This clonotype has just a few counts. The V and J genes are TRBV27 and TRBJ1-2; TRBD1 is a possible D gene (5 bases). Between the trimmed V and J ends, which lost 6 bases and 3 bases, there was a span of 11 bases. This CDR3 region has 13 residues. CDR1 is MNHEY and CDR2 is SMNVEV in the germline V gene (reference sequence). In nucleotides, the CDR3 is TGTGCCAGCAGGGCGACAGATCACTATGGCTACACCTTC. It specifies CASRATDHYGYTF.

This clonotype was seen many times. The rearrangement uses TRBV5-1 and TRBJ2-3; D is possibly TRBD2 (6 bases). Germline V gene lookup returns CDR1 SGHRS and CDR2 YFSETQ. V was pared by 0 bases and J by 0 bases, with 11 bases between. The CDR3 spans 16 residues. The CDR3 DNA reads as TGCGCCAGCAGCTTGGTTAGCGGAGGGAGCACAGATACGCAGTATTTT. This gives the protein CASSLVSGGSTDTQYF.

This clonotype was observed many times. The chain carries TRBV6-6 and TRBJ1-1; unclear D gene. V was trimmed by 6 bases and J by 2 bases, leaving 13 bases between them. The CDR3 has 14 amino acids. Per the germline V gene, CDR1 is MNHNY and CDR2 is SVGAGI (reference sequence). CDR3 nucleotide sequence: TGTGCCAGCAGAAACCGAGTAGGAAACACTGAAGCTTTCTTT. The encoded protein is CASRNRVGNTEAFF.

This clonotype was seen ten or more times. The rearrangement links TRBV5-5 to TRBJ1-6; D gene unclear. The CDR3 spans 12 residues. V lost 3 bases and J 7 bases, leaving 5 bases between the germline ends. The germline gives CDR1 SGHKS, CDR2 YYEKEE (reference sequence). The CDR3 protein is CASSSYNSPLHF. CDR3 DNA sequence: TGTGCCAGCAGCTCGTACAATTCACCCCTCCACTTT.

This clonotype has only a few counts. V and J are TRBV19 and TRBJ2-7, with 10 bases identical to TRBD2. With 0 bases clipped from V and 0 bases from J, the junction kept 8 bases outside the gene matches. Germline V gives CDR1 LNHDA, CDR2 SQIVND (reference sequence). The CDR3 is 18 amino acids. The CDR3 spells CASSIDYGLAETSYEQYF. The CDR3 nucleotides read TGTGCCAGTAGTATAGATTACGGACTAGCGGAAACCTCCTACGAGCAGTACTTC.

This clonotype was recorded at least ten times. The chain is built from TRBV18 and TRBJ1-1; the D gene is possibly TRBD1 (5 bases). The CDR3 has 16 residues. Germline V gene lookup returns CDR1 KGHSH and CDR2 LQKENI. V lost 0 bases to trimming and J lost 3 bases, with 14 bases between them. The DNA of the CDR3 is TGTGCCAGCTCACCACCGTACGGGGGAGGGGACACTGAAGCTTTCTTT. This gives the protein CASSPPYGGGDTEAFF.

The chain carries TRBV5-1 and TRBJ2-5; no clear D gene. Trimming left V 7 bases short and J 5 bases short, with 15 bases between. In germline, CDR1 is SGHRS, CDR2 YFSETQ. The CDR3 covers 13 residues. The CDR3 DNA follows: TGCGCCAGCCGCCAGACCGGTTATGAGACCCAGTACTTC. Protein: CASRQTGYETQYF.

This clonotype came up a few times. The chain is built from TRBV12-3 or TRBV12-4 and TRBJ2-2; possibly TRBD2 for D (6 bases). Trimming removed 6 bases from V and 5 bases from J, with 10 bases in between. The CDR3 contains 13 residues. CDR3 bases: TGTGCCAGCAGGCGACTAGAAACCGGGGAGCTGTTTTTT. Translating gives CASRRLETGELFF.

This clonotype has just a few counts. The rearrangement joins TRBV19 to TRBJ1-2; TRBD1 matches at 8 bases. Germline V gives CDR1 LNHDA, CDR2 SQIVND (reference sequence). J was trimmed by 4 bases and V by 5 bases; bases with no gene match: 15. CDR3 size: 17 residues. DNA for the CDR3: TGTGCCAGTAGTCCGCAGGCCGGGGCCAGGGGGCCCTATGGCTACACCTTC. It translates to CASSPQAGARGPYGYTF.

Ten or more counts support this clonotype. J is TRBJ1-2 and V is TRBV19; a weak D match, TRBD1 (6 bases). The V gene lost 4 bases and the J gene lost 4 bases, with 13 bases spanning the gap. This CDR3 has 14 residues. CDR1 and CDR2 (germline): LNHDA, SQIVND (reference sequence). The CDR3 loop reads CASSKNTGFYGYTF. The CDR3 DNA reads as TGTGCCAGTAGTAAGAATACAGGGTTCTATGGCTACACCTTC.